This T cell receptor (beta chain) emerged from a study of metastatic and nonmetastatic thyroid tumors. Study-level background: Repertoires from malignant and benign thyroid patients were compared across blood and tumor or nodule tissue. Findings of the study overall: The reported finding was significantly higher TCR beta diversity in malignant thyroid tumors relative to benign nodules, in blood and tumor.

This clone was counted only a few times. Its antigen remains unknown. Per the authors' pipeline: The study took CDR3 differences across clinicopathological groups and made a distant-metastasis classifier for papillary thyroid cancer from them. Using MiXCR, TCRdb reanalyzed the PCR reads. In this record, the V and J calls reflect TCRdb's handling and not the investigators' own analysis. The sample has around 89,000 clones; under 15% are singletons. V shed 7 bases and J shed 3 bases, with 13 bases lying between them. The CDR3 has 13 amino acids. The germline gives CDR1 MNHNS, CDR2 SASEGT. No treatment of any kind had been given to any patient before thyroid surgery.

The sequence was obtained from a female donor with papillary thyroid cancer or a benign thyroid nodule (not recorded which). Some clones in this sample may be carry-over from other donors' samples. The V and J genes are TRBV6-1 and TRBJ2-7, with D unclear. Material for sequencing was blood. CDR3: CASTRQTFYEQYF. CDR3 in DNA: TGTGCCAGCACGCGGCAAACCTTCTACGAGCAGTACTTC.